A selection of T cell receptor beta chains follows, all from one sample in a study of T cells in Graves' hyperthyroidism and ophthalmopathy. TCRdb re-derived calls from the multiplex PCR reads in MiXCR, one entry per CDR3 protein. This sample has around 520,000 distinct CDR3 sequences; less than 25% occur once, and the top ten carry approximately 10%. Sample: blood. The source is a woman in her thirties with Graves' ophthalmopathy. Each CDR3 is given with its conserved first and last residue. The order of the fields is clone size, D gene, J gene, V gene, CDR3 DNA, CDR3 protein. The D gene is left open where the match is weak. Only part of the rows carry a size: once, few, many, or a class if the clone is expanded.

abundance: few
d_gene: .
j_gene: TRBJ2-7
v_gene: TRBV18
CDR3nt: TGTGCCAGCTCACCACAAAACAGAGGCGAGCAGTACTTC
CDR3aa: CASSPQNRGEQYF

abundance: .
d_gene: TRBD1
j_gene: TRBJ1-2
v_gene: TRBV28
CDR3nt: TGTGCCAGCAGTTTTAGGACTTCAGGGGGAATTGGCTACACCTTC
CDR3aa: CASSFRTSGGIGYTF

abundance: .
d_gene: .
j_gene: TRBJ1-1
v_gene: TRBV12-3/TRBV12-4
CDR3nt: TGTGCCAGCAGTTTAACAGGTGGCTGGAACACTGAAGCTTTCTTT
CDR3aa: CASSLTGGWNTEAFF

abundance: many
d_gene: .
j_gene: TRBJ2-7
v_gene: TRBV30
CDR3nt: TGTGCCTGGAGGCGTCTGACTGTTTACTACGAGCAGTACTTC
CDR3aa: CAWRRLTVYYEQYF

abundance: .
d_gene: TRBD2
j_gene: TRBJ2-7
v_gene: TRBV20-1
CDR3nt: TGCAGTGCTGGGAGGACTAGCGGGGCCTACGAGCAGTACTTC
CDR3aa: CSAGRTSGAYEQYF

abundance: many
d_gene: TRBD1
j_gene: TRBJ1-5
v_gene: TRBV6-2/TRBV6-3
CDR3nt: TGTGCCAGCAACCGGGACAGCGTCAATCAGCCCCAGCATTTT
CDR3aa: CASNRDSVNQPQHF

abundance: many
d_gene: TRBD1
j_gene: TRBJ1-2
v_gene: TRBV6-1
CDR3nt: TGTGCCAGCAGACGACAGGGGGCGAATGGCTACACCTTC
CDR3aa: CASRRQGANGYTF

abundance: many
d_gene: TRBD1
j_gene: TRBJ1-2
v_gene: TRBV25-1
CDR3nt: TGTGCCAGCAGTGCCCCGGGACAGGGTACATCCACCTTC
CDR3aa: CASSAPGQGTSTF

abundance: many
d_gene: TRBD1
j_gene: TRBJ1-2
v_gene: TRBV28
CDR3nt: TGTGCCAGCAGACGAAGTGGGACAGGGACTGGCTACACCTTC
CDR3aa: CASRRSGTGTGYTF

abundance: many
d_gene: .
j_gene: TRBJ2-7
v_gene: TRBV11-2
CDR3nt: TGTGCCAGCACCCTGGGGGCCCGGTATTACGAGCAGTACTTC
CDR3aa: CASTLGARYYEQYF

abundance: many
d_gene: TRBD1
j_gene: TRBJ1-2
v_gene: TRBV7-9
CDR3nt: TGTGCCAGCAGCGACGGACAGGGGTCCTATGGCTACACCTTC
CDR3aa: CASSDGQGSYGYTF

abundance: .
d_gene: .
j_gene: TRBJ2-5
v_gene: TRBV28
CDR3nt: TGTGCCAGCAGACTTGGAGGGGTCCAAGAGACCCAGTACTTC
CDR3aa: CASRLGGVQETQYF

abundance: .
d_gene: TRBD1
j_gene: TRBJ2-5
v_gene: TRBV11-2
CDR3nt: TGTGCCAGCAGCCCCCGGACAGGGTATGAGACCCAGTACTTC
CDR3aa: CASSPRTGYETQYF

abundance: many
d_gene: .
j_gene: TRBJ2-7
v_gene: TRBV7-2
CDR3nt: TGTGCCAGCAGCCCTACCGGCGGGGTCGAGCAGTACTTC
CDR3aa: CASSPTGGVEQYF

abundance: many
d_gene: .
j_gene: TRBJ1-1
v_gene: TRBV20-1
CDR3nt: TGCAGTGCTAGGGTATATCGGAACACTGAGGCTTTCTTT
CDR3aa: CSARVYRNTEAFF

abundance: once
d_gene: TRBD1
j_gene: TRBJ1-2
v_gene: TRBV10-3
CDR3nt: TGTGCCATCTCGCGACCCGGACAGGGCGACTATGGCTACACCTTC
CDR3aa: CAISRPGQGDYGYTF

abundance: many
d_gene: .
j_gene: TRBJ1-2
v_gene: TRBV2
CDR3nt: TGTGCCAGCAGTGACGGACGTGGCTACACCTTC
CDR3aa: CASSDGRGYTF

abundance: many
d_gene: .
j_gene: TRBJ2-5
v_gene: TRBV29-1
CDR3nt: TGCAGCGTTGAAGATCGGGGGAGGCGAGAGACCCAGTACTTC
CDR3aa: CSVEDRGRRETQYF

abundance: .
d_gene: TRBD2
j_gene: TRBJ2-5
v_gene: TRBV28
CDR3nt: TGTGCCAGCAGTTTCGCGGGACTAGCGGGAGAAGAGACCCAGTACTTC
CDR3aa: CASSFAGLAGEETQYF

abundance: many
d_gene: TRBD1
j_gene: TRBJ2-5
v_gene: TRBV10-3
CDR3nt: TGTGCCATCAGTGAGTCGGAGACAGGGTTCGAGACCCAGTACTTC
CDR3aa: CAISESETGFETQYF

abundance: few
d_gene: .
j_gene: TRBJ1-1
v_gene: TRBV3-1
CDR3nt: TGTGCCAGCAGCCAAGATTGGAGGGGAGGAACTGAAGCTTTCTTT
CDR3aa: CASSQDWRGGTEAFF

abundance: few
d_gene: TRBD1
j_gene: TRBJ2-7
v_gene: TRBV12-3/TRBV12-4
CDR3nt: TGTGCCAGCAGTCCGTCGGGACAGGGAGGAATCTACGAGCAGTACTTC
CDR3aa: CASSPSGQGGIYEQYF

abundance: .
d_gene: .
j_gene: TRBJ1-2
v_gene: TRBV4-1
CDR3nt: TGCGCCAGCAGCCGAGAGAGGTCCTCTAACTATGGCTACACCTTC
CDR3aa: CASSRERSSNYGYTF

abundance: many
d_gene: .
j_gene: TRBJ2-2
v_gene: TRBV4-2
CDR3nt: TGTGCCAGCAGCCAGGGGCCGGGGGGCGCGCTCACCGGGGAGCTGTTTTTT
CDR3aa: CASSQGPGGALTGELFF

abundance: many
d_gene: TRBD1
j_gene: TRBJ2-7
v_gene: TRBV29-1
CDR3nt: TGCAGCGTTGACTGGACAGGGGGATACGAGCAGTACTTC
CDR3aa: CSVDWTGGYEQYF

abundance: many
d_gene: .
j_gene: TRBJ1-5
v_gene: TRBV6-1
CDR3nt: TGTGCCAGCACACTTTCAGTCAATCAGCCCCAGCATTTT
CDR3aa: CASTLSVNQPQHF

abundance: many
d_gene: .
j_gene: TRBJ2-7
v_gene: TRBV12-3/TRBV12-4
CDR3nt: TGTGCCAGCAGTCCCCTACAGGGATCCTACGAGCAGTACTTC
CDR3aa: CASSPLQGSYEQYF

abundance: many
d_gene: TRBD1
j_gene: TRBJ1-2
v_gene: TRBV10-3
CDR3nt: TGTGCCATCACCTCTGAGGGACAGGGGAACTATGGCTACACCTTC
CDR3aa: CAITSEGQGNYGYTF

abundance: many
d_gene: .
j_gene: TRBJ1-1
v_gene: TRBV12-3/TRBV12-4
CDR3nt: TGTGCCAGCAGTACTCCAGGTTCCCCTTGGGGCACTGAAGCTTTCTTT
CDR3aa: CASSTPGSPWGTEAFF

abundance: few
d_gene: .
j_gene: TRBJ2-5
v_gene: TRBV20-1
CDR3nt: TGCAGTGCAGATTACGGGACGGCGGATCAAGAGACCCAGTACTTC
CDR3aa: CSADYGTADQETQYF

abundance: .
d_gene: .
j_gene: TRBJ2-5
v_gene: TRBV28
CDR3nt: TGTGCCAGCAGTTTATTAGCAGGTCAAGATACCCAGTACTTC
CDR3aa: CASSLLAGQDTQYF

abundance: many
d_gene: .
j_gene: TRBJ1-1
v_gene: TRBV6-2/TRBV6-3
CDR3nt: TGTGCCAGCCTAGTTGTCGGAGATGAAGCTTTCTTT
CDR3aa: CASLVVGDEAFF

abundance: .
d_gene: TRBD2
j_gene: TRBJ2-5
v_gene: TRBV7-3
CDR3nt: TGTGCCAGCAGCCAGAGTGGGACTAGCGGAAATCTCAACGGGACCCAGTACTTC
CDR3aa: CASSQSGTSGNLNGTQYF

abundance: many
d_gene: TRBD1
j_gene: TRBJ1-1
v_gene: TRBV28
CDR3nt: TGTGCCATCACACAGGGGGCCCCCCAAGCTTTCTTT
CDR3aa: CAITQGAPQAFF

abundance: many
d_gene: .
j_gene: TRBJ1-3
v_gene: TRBV6-5
CDR3nt: TGTGCCATAACTGGGGGAAACACCATATATTTT
CDR3aa: CAITGGNTIYF

abundance: .
d_gene: .
j_gene: TRBJ2-5
v_gene: TRBV2
CDR3nt: TGTGCCAGCAGTCAGGTGCGGAAACAAGAGACCCAGTACTTC
CDR3aa: CASSQVRKQETQYF

abundance: many
d_gene: .
j_gene: TRBJ2-5
v_gene: TRBV12-3/TRBV12-4
CDR3nt: TGTGCCAGCAGATCGGAGGGGGCCCAAGAGACCCAGTACTTC
CDR3aa: CASRSEGAQETQYF

abundance: many
d_gene: .
j_gene: TRBJ1-5
v_gene: TRBV20-1
CDR3nt: TGCAGTGCTACCGAGGGGGACGGCAATCAGCCCCAGCATTTT
CDR3aa: CSATEGDGNQPQHF

abundance: many
d_gene: .
j_gene: TRBJ1-3
v_gene: TRBV6-2/TRBV6-3
CDR3nt: TGTGCCAGCAGTTCCCCTGAGGGAATGGCCTCTGGAAACACCATATATTTT
CDR3aa: CASSSPEGMASGNTIYF

abundance: many
d_gene: .
j_gene: TRBJ2-7
v_gene: TRBV20-1
CDR3nt: TGCAGTGCTAGAGGGGAGGCGGGGCCCTCCTACGAGCAGTACTTC
CDR3aa: CSARGEAGPSYEQYF

abundance: once
d_gene: TRBD1
j_gene: TRBJ1-1
v_gene: TRBV27
CDR3nt: TGTGCCAGCAGTTTATCTGGGACAGTTGTCACTGAAGCTTTCTTT
CDR3aa: CASSLSGTVVTEAFF

abundance: many
d_gene: .
j_gene: TRBJ1-1
v_gene: TRBV15
CDR3nt: TGTGCCACCAGCAGAGGTGTGCAGGGGCCTTTCTTT
CDR3aa: CATSRGVQGPFF

abundance: .
d_gene: .
j_gene: TRBJ1-2
v_gene: TRBV5-1
CDR3nt: TGCGCCAGCAGCTTTGAGCAGGGAGGGAACTATGGCTACACCTTC
CDR3aa: CASSFEQGGNYGYTF

abundance: .
d_gene: TRBD2
j_gene: TRBJ2-5
v_gene: TRBV9
CDR3nt: TGTGCCAGCAGTCATGGCGGGACTAGCGGGGGGGCCTCGGGGACCCAGTACTTC
CDR3aa: CASSHGGTSGGASGTQYF

abundance: many
d_gene: .
j_gene: TRBJ2-2
v_gene: TRBV19
CDR3nt: TGTGCCAGTAGTATAGTGGGGAGTTTTTCGGACGTCTACACCGGGGAGCTGTTTTTT
CDR3aa: CASSIVGSFSDVYTGELFF

abundance: .
d_gene: .
j_gene: TRBJ1-3
v_gene: TRBV6-2/TRBV6-3
CDR3nt: TGTGCCAGCAGTTACTCGTTCCAGGCTGGAAACACCATATATTTT
CDR3aa: CASSYSFQAGNTIYF

abundance: .
d_gene: TRBD2
j_gene: TRBJ2-5
v_gene: TRBV13
CDR3nt: TGTGCCAGCAGCGTCCTAGCGGGGGACCCAGAGACCCAGTACTTC
CDR3aa: CASSVLAGDPETQYF

abundance: many
d_gene: .
j_gene: TRBJ1-1
v_gene: TRBV7-9
CDR3nt: TGTGCCAGCAGCTTAGCTATCCTCTCGAACACTGAAGCTTTCTTT
CDR3aa: CASSLAILSNTEAFF

abundance: many
d_gene: .
j_gene: TRBJ1-5
v_gene: TRBV28
CDR3nt: TGTGCCAGCAGTTTTTACCAGGGACATCAGCCCCAGCATTTT
CDR3aa: CASSFYQGHQPQHF

abundance: many
d_gene: TRBD2
j_gene: TRBJ2-3
v_gene: TRBV2
CDR3nt: TGTGCCAGCAGTGAGGGCGGGAGGGGGATGGATACGCAGTATTTT
CDR3aa: CASSEGGRGMDTQYF

abundance: .
d_gene: .
j_gene: TRBJ2-6
v_gene: TRBV12-5
CDR3nt: TGTGCTAGTGGTTGGGACATCTCTGGGGCCAACGTCCTGACTTTC
CDR3aa: CASGWDISGANVLTF

abundance: .
d_gene: .
j_gene: TRBJ1-2
v_gene: TRBV28
CDR3nt: TGTGCCAGCAGTTTTAGTTGGTCCCAGGGCACCGGCGGCTACACCTTC
CDR3aa: CASSFSWSQGTGGYTF

abundance: many
d_gene: .
j_gene: TRBJ1-2
v_gene: TRBV6-1
CDR3nt: TGTGCCAGCAGTGAGGGGTTGGATGGCTACACCTTC
CDR3aa: CASSEGLDGYTF